These T cell receptor beta chains were read from a single sample in a study of early T cells in non-severe SARS-CoV-2 infection. TCRdb re-analysed the 5' RACE reads in MiXCR, keeping a single row per CDR3 protein. The data hold tens of thousands of distinct CDR3 sequences, with about an eighth observed a single time. The sample taken for sequencing was whole blood. Receptor source: an adult who was a healthcare worker with PCR-confirmed SARS-CoV-2 infection or an uninfected control (not recorded which). CDR3s include the opening cysteine and the closing phenylalanine or tryptophan. A D gene is named only where the DNA matches it firmly. Some rows have no size entry. The others give once, few or many, or a class for an expanded clone.

V: TRBV5-1
J: TRBJ1-1
D: TRBD1
size: many
DNA: TGCGCCAGCAGCTTAGAACCGACAGGGATGAACACTGAAGCTTTCTTT
CDR3: CASSLEPTGMNTEAFF

V: TRBV27
J: TRBJ2-5
D: -
size: few
DNA: TGTGCCAGCAGGCTCACATGGGGGAATGGGTGGGAGACCCAGTACTTC
CDR3: CASRLTWGNGWETQYF

V: TRBV11-1
J: TRBJ2-7
D: -
size: -
DNA: TGTGCCAGCAGCTTACAGCGCGAGCAGTACTTC
CDR3: CASSLQREQYF

V: TRBV12-3/TRBV12-4
J: TRBJ1-5
D: -
size: few
DNA: TGTGCCAGCACCCCCCGGGGGGCACCGGGTAATAGCAATCAGCCCCAGCATTTT
CDR3: CASTPRGAPGNSNQPQHF

V: TRBV4-1
J: TRBJ2-3
D: TRBD2
size: few
DNA: TGCGCCAGCAGCCCCTTCAGGACTAGCGGGGTCACAGATACGCAGTATTTT
CDR3: CASSPFRTSGVTDTQYF

V: TRBV19
J: TRBJ2-3
D: TRBD2
size: few
DNA: TGTGCCAGTGCGGGGGGGGTCTCCACTACAGATACGCAGTATTTT
CDR3: CASAGGVSTTDTQYF

V: TRBV11-2
J: TRBJ2-1
D: TRBD1
size: many
DNA: TGTGCCAGCAGTTTCCAAACAGGGGAAGTGACCTACAATGAGCAGTTCTTC
CDR3: CASSFQTGEVTYNEQFF

V: TRBV4-2
J: TRBJ2-2
D: -
size: -
DNA: TGTGCCAGCAGCCAAGAATTGAACACCGGGGAGCTGTTTTTT
CDR3: CASSQELNTGELFF

V: TRBV7-9
J: TRBJ1-2
D: TRBD1
size: many
DNA: TGTGCCAGCAGAAGACAGGGGCTCAACTATGGCTACACCTTC
CDR3: CASRRQGLNYGYTF

V: TRBV30
J: TRBJ1-2
D: TRBD1
size: many
DNA: TGTGCCTGGTCGCGAGGACAGGGAGATGGCTACACCTTC
CDR3: CAWSRGQGDGYTF

V: TRBV29-1
J: TRBJ2-2
D: -
size: many
DNA: TGCAGCGTTGACTACGGGACACAGGCGAACACCGGGGAGCTGTTTTTT
CDR3: CSVDYGTQANTGELFF

V: TRBV10-3
J: TRBJ2-2
D: -
size: once
DNA: TGTGCCATCAGTGAGTGGGAGGGGGAGCTGTTTTTT
CDR3: CAISEWEGELFF

V: TRBV11-1
J: TRBJ2-5
D: -
size: few
DNA: TGTGCCAGCAGCTTAGCCCTAGCGCGCGAGACCCAGTACTTC
CDR3: CASSLALARETQYF

V: TRBV20-1
J: TRBJ2-5
D: -
size: few
DNA: TGCAGTGCTAGAGGGGGGACAAGGGAAGAGACCCAGTACTTC
CDR3: CSARGGTREETQYF

V: TRBV3-1
J: TRBJ1-2
D: -
size: many
DNA: TGTGCCAGCAGCCAAACAGTCTATGGCTACACCTTC
CDR3: CASSQTVYGYTF

V: TRBV3-1
J: TRBJ2-7
D: -
size: -
DNA: TGTGCCACCGGGACAACCTACGAGCAGTACTTC
CDR3: CATGTTYEQYF

V: TRBV6-2/TRBV6-3
J: TRBJ2-2
D: TRBD2
size: many
DNA: TGTGCCAGCAAAACAACCCGGGGGGGCCTTCCCGGGGAGCTGTTTTTT
CDR3: CASKTTRGGLPGELFF